These T cell receptor beta chains were read from a single sample in a study of shared clonotypes between healthy human individuals. The repertoire was sequenced with immunoSEQ multiplex PCR; TCRdb's copy has only in-frame clones and lacks some. The table includes about 460,000 clones, around 77% detected once. Material: PBMCs. The receptors derive from a woman aged 40 to 50 in good health. Some clones in this sample may be carry-over from other donors' samples. The CDR3 runs from the conserved cysteine through the conserved F or W. A D gene is named only where the DNA matches it firmly. Some rows have no size entry. The others give once, few or many, or a class for an expanded clone.

CDR3,DNA,D,size,J,length,V
CAWAGAYEQYF,TGTGCCTGGGCCGGGGCCTACGAGCAGTACTTC,.,.,TRBJ2-7,11,TRBV30
CATSPWTDNQPQHF,TGTGCCACCAGCCCCTGGACAGACAATCAGCCCCAGCATTTT,.,.,TRBJ1-5,14,TRBV15
CASSPILSGTSYNEQFF,TGTGCCAGCTCACCAATCCTTAGCGGGACTTCCTACAATGAGCAGTTCTTC,TRBD2,once,TRBJ2-1,17,TRBV18
CASRGEQGFFHEQYF,TGTGCCAGCAGGGGGGAGCAGGGGTTTTTCCACGAGCAGTACTTC,.,.,TRBJ2-7,15,TRBV6-1
CASSLLVRAETEAFF,TGTGCCAGCAGCCTCCTGGTTAGGGCAGAAACTGAAGCTTTCTTT,.,once,TRBJ1-1,15,TRBV5-5
CASSPGQGRTDTQYF,TGCGCCAGCAGCCCCGGACAGGGGAGAACAGATACGCAGTATTTT,TRBD1,.,TRBJ2-3,15,TRBV5-1
CASTLSPFAYEQYF,TGTGCCAGCACCCTTTCCCCCTTTGCCTACGAGCAGTACTTC,.,once,TRBJ2-7,14,TRBV7-2
CASSPQWSGRTSSYEQYF,TGTGCCAGCAGCCCACAATGGAGTGGACGTACGAGCTCCTACGAGCAGTACTTC,.,few,TRBJ2-7,18,TRBV14
CASSWDGRAEKLFF,TGTGCCAGTAGTTGGGACGGACGGGCTGAAAAACTGTTTTTT,.,many,TRBJ1-4,14,TRBV19
CASSGGYSTDTQYF,TGTGCCAGCAGCGGCGGGTACAGCACAGATACGCAGTATTTT,.,.,TRBJ2-3,14,TRBV6-6
CASSQAGAYEQYF,TGTGCCAGCTCACAAGCGGGAGCGTACGAGCAGTACTTC,TRBD2,.,TRBJ2-7,13,TRBV18
CASQGAETQYF,TGTGCCAGCCAGGGGGCCGAGACCCAGTACTTC,TRBD1,few,TRBJ2-5,11,TRBV30
CASSRGQGGEQFF,TGTGCCAGCAGCCGTGGACAGGGTGGTGAGCAGTTCTTC,TRBD1,.,TRBJ2-1,13,TRBV7-9
CASSYGTSGNNEQFF,TGTGCCAGCAGTTACGGGACTAGCGGAAACAATGAGCAGTTCTTC,TRBD2,.,TRBJ2-1,15,TRBV6-6
CASSVPGQGFTEQFF,TGTGCCAGCAGCGTACCGGGACAGGGGTTTACTGAGCAGTTCTTC,TRBD1,.,TRBJ2-1,15,TRBV7-2
CASSPSGVGYEQYF,TGCGCCAGCAGCCCGTCAGGGGTAGGGTACGAGCAGTACTTC,.,.,TRBJ2-7,14,TRBV5-1
CASSLSSYSPGYEQYF,TGTGCCAGCAGCTTATCTTCTTATAGCCCTGGCTACGAGCAGTACTTC,.,.,TRBJ2-7,16,TRBV11-2
CASSLGGQGYQPQHF,TGTGCCAGCAGCTTAGGGGGACAGGGCTACCAGCCCCAGCATTTT,TRBD1,once,TRBJ1-5,15,TRBV7-2
CASRGGQSSYEQYF,TGCGCCAGCAGAGGGGGACAGAGCTCCTACGAGCAGTACTTC,TRBD1,.,TRBJ2-7,14,TRBV10-2
CASSPPGGSSTGELFF,TGTGCCAGCAGCCCTCCGGGGGGGTCGAGCACCGGGGAGCTGTTTTTT,TRBD2,.,TRBJ2-2,16,TRBV7-3
CASSLGRAEQYF,TGTGCCAGCAGCTTAGGTCGGGCCGAGCAGTACTTC,.,.,TRBJ2-7,12,TRBV7-6
CASSLGAGAYEQYF,TGTGCCAGCAGCTTAGGGGCAGGGGCCTACGAGCAGTACTTC,.,.,TRBJ2-7,14,TRBV7-9